This T cell receptor beta chain was documented in a study of T cells in Graves' hyperthyroidism and ophthalmopathy. Study overall: Peripheral blood samples were taken at initial diagnosis, prior to any treatment. Overall study results and limits: Before onset, ophthalmopathy was predicted by the model a median roughly 6.4 months earlier.

Diagnoses used clinical symptoms, serum thyroxine and TRAb, thyroid ultrasound and orbital computed tomography. An approximately 10 ml volume of fresh peripheral blood provided the PBMCs. Amplification of TCR beta CDR3 regions used RNA as the template. With the HTBI primer set, the TCR CDR3 went through a first round of RT-PCR. TCRdb re-called the multiplex PCR reads with MiXCR, one entry per CDR3 protein. The sample consists of around 350,000 distinct CDR3 sequences, under 20% of them appearing once. Points on this clonotype: Antigen: not known. A much bigger clone sits one base away, suggesting this may be a read error.

CDR3 length: 14 amino acids. In germline, CDR1 is DFQATT, CDR2 SNEGSKA (reference sequence). Sequenced sample: blood. The TCR comes from a woman aged 18-35 years with Graves' hyperthyroidism. The rearrangement joins TRBV20-1 to TRBJ2-5; 8 nucleotides align to TRBD2. The CDR3 spells CSARGAGGQETKYF. Here the CDR3 DNA reads TGCAGTGCTAGGGGCGCGGGGGGACAAGAGACCAAGTACTTC.